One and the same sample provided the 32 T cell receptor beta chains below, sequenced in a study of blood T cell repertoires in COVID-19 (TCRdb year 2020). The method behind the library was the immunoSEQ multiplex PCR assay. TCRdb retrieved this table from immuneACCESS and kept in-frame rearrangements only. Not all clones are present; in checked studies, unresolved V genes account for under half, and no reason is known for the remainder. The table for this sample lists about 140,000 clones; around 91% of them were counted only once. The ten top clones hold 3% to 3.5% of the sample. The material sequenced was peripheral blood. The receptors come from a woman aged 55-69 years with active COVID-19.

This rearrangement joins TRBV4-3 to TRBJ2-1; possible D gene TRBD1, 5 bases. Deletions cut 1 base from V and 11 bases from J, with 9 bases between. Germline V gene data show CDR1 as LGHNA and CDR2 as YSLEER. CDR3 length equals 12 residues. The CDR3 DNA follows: TGCGCCAGCAGCCAAGCAAGACAGAAGCAGTTCTTC. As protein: CASSQARQKQFF.

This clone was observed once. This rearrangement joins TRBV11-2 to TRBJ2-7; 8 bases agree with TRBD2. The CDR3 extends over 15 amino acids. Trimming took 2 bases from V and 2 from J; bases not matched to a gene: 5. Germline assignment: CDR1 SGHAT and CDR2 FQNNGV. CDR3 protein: CASSLTSGKPYEQYF. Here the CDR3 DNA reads TGTGCCAGCAGCTTAACTAGCGGTAAACCCTACGAGCAGTACTTC.

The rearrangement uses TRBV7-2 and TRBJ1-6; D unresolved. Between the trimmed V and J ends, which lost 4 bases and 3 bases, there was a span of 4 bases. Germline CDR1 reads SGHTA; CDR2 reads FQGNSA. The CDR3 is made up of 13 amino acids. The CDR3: CASSSSYNSPLHF. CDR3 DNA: TGTGCCAGCAGCTCGAGCTATAATTCACCCCTCCACTTT.

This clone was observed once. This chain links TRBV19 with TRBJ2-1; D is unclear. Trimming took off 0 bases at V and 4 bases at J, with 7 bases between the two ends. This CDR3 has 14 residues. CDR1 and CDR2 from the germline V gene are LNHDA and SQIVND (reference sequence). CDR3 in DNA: TGTGCCAGTAGTATAGAGGGCCAGTACAATGAGCAGTTCTTC. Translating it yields CASSIEGQYNEQFF.

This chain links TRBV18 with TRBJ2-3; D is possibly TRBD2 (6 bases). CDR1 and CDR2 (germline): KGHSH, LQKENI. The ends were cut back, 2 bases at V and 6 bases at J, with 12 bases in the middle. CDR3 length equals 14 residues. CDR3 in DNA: TGTGCCAGCTCACCAGGAGGGACGGGGGATACGCAGTATTTT. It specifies CASSPGGTGDTQYF.

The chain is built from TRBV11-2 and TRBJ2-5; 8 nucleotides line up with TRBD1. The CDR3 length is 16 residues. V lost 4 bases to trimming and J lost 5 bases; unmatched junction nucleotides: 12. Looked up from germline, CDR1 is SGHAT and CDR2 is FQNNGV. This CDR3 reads CASSSRQGMSGETQYF. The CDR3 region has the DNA TGTGCCAGCAGCTCTAGACAGGGGATGTCGGGGGAGACCCAGTACTTC.

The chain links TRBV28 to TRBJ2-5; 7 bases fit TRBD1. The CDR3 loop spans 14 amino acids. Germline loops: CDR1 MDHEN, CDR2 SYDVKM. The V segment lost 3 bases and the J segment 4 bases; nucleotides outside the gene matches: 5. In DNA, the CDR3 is TGTGCCAGCAGTTTCCCCGGGACAGCAGAGACCCAGTACTTC. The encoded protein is CASSFPGTAETQYF.

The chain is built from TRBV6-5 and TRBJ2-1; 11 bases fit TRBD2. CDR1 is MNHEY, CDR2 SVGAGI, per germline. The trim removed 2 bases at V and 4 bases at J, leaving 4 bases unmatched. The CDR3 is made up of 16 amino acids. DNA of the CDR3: TGTGCCAGCAGTTACGGGCTAGCGGGAGGATACAATGAGCAGTTCTTC. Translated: CASSYGLAGGYNEQFF.

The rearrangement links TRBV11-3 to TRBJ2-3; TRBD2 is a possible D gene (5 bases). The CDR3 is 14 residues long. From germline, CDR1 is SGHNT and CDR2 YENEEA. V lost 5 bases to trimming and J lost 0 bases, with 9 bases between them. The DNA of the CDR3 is TGTGCCAGCAGCGAGGGCACTAGCACAGATACGCAGTATTTT. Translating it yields CASSEGTSTDTQYF.

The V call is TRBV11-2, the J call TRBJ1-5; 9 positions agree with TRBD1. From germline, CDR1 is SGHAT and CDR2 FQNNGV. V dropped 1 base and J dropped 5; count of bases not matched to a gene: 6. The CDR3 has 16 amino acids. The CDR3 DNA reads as TGTGCCAGCAGCTTAGGTAACCGGGACAGGGATCAGCCCCAGCATTTT. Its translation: CASSLGNRDRDQPQHF.

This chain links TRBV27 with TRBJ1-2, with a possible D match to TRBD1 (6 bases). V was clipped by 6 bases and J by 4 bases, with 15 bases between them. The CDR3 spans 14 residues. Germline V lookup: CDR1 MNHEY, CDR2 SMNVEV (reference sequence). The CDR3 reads CASRTGSLSYGYTF. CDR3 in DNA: TGTGCCAGCAGAACAGGGAGCCTTAGCTATGGCTACACCTTC.

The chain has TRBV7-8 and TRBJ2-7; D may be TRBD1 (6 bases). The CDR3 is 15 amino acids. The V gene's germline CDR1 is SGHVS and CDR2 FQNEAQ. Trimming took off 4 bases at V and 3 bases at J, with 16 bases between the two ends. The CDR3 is CASSYPGAGFYEQYF. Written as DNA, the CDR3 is TGTGCCAGCAGCTACCCAGGGGCCGGGTTCTACGAGCAGTACTTC.

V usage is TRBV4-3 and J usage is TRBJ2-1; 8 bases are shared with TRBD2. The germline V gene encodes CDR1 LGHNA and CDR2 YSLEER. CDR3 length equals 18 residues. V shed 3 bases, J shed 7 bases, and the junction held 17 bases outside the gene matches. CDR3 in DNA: TGCGCCAGCAGCCAGACCCCCGGGAGGGCTAGGAAAGGGAATGAGCAGTTCTTC. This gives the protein CASSQTPGRARKGNEQFF.

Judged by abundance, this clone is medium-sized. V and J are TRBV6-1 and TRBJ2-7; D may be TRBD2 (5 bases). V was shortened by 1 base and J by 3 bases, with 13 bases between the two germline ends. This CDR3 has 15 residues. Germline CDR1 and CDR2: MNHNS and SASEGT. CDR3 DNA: TGTGCCAGCAGTGAAGTCCCGGAGGCCCACTACGAGCAGTACTTC. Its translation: CASSEVPEAHYEQYF.

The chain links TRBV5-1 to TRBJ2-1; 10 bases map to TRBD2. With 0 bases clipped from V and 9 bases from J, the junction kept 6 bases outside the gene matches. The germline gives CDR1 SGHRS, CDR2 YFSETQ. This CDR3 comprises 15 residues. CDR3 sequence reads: CASSLGLAGVVEQFF. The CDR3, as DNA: TGCGCCAGCAGCTTGGGCCTAGCGGGAGTGGTTGAGCAGTTCTTC.

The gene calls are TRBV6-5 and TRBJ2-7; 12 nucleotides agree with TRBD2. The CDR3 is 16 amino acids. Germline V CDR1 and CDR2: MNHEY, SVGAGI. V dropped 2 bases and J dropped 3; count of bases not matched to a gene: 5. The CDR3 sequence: CASSYRLAGVLYEQYF. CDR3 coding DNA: TGTGCCAGCAGTTACAGACTAGCGGGAGTCCTCTACGAGCAGTACTTC.

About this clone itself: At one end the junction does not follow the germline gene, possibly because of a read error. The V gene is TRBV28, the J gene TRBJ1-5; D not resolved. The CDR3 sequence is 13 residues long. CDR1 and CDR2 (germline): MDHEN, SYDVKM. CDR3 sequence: CASLRSGNQPQRF. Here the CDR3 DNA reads TGTGCCAGCTTGAGGTCCGGCAATCAGCCCCAGCGTTTT.

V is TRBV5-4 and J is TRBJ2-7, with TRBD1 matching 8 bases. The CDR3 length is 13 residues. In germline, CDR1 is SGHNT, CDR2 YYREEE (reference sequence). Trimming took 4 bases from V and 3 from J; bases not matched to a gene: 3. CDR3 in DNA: TGTGCCAGCAGCGCCGGGACAGGCTACGAGCAGTACTTC. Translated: CASSAGTGYEQYF.

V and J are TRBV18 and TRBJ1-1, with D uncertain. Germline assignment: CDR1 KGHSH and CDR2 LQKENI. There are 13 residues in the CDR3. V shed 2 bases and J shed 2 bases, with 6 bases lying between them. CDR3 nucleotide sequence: TGTGCCAGCTCACCAGGAGGAAACACTGAAGCTTTCTTT. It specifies CASSPGGNTEAFF.

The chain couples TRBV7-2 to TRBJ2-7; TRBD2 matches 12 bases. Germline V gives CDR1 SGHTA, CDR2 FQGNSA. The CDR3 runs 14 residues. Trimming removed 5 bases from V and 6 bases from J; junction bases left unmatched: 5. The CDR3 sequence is CASSGQLAGGEQYF. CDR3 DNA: TGTGCCAGCAGCGGGCAACTAGCGGGGGGCGAGCAGTACTTC.

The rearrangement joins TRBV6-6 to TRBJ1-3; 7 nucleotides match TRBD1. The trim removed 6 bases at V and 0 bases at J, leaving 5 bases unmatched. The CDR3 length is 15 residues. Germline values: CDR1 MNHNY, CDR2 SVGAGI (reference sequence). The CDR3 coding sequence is TGTGCCAGCAGAAATGACAGGGTCTCTGGAAACACCATATATTTT. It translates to CASRNDRVSGNTIYF.

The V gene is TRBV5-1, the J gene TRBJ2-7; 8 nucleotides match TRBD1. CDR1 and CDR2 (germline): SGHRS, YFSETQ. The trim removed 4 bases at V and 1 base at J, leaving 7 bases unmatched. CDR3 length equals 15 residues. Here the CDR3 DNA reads TGCGCCAGCAGCCCTCTGACAGGGGCTTCCTACGAGCAGTACTTC. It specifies CASSPLTGASYEQYF.

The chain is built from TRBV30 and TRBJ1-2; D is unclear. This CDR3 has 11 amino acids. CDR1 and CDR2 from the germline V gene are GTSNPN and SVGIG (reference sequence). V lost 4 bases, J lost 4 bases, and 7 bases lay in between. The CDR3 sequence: CAWKESYGYTF. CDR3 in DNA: TGTGCCTGGAAGGAGTCCTATGGCTACACCTTC.

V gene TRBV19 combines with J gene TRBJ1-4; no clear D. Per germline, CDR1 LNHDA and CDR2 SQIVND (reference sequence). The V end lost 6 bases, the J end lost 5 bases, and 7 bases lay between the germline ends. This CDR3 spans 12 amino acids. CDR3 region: CASSVLNEKLFF. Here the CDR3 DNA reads TGTGCCAGTAGCGTCCTAAATGAAAAACTGTTTTTT.

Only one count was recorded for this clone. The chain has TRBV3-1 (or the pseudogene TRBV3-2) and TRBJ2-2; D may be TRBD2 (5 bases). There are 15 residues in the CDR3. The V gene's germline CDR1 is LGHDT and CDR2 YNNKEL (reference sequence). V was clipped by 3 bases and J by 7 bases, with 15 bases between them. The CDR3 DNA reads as TGTGCCAGCAGCCACGGACTTGACTCGGGCGGGGAGCTGTTTTTT. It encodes CASSHGLDSGGELFF.

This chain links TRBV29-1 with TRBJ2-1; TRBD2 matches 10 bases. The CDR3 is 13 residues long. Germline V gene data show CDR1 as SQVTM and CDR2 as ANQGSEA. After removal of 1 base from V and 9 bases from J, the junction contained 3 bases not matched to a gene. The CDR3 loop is CSVEVSSGSEQFF. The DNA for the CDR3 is TGCAGCGTTGAAGTCTCTAGCGGGAGTGAGCAGTTCTTC.

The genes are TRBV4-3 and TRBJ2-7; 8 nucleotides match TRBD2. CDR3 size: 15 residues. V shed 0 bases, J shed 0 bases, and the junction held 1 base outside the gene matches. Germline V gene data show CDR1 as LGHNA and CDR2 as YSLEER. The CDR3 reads CASSQDSGSSYEQYF. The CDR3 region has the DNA TGCGCCAGCAGCCAAGACAGCGGGAGCTCCTACGAGCAGTACTTC.

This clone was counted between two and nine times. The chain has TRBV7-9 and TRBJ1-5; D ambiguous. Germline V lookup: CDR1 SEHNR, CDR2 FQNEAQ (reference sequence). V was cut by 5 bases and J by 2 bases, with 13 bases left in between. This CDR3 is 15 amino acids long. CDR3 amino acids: CASSRYGEGNQPQHF. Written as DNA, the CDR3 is TGTGCCAGCAGCCGCTACGGGGAGGGCAATCAGCCCCAGCATTTT.

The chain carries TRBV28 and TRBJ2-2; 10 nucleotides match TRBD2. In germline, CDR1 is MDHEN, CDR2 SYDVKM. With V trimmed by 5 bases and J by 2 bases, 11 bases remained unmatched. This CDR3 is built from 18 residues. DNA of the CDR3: TGTGCCAGCAGTCACCACGGAGCGGGAGGGACTAACACCGGGGAGCTGTTTTTT. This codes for CASSHHGAGGTNTGELFF.

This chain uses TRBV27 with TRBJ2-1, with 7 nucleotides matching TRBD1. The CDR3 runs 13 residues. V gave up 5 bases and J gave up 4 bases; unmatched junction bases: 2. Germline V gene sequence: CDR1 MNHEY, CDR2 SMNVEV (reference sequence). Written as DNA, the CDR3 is TGTGCCAGCAGTCGACAGGGTTACAATGAGCAGTTCTTC. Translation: CASSRQGYNEQFF.

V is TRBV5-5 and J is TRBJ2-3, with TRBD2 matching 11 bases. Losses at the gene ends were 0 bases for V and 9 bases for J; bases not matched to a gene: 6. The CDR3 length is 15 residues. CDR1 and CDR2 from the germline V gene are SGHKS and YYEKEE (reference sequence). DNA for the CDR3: TGTGCCAGCAGCTTGGATCTAGCGGGAGGAGGCACGCAGTATTTT. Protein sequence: CASSLDLAGGGTQYF.

This CDR3 is CASSRTKRDTRNEQFF. CDR3 DNA: TGTGCCAGCAGCCGGACGAAACGGGACACACGTAATGAGCAGTTCTTC. J is TRBJ2-1 and V is TRBV11-1; weak D call: TRBD1 (6 bases). The germline V and J ends were trimmed by 5 bases and 7 bases, with 21 bases remaining between them. CDR3 length: 16 residues. Germline lookup yields CDR1 SGHAT and CDR2 FQDESV (reference sequence).